Below, 24 T cell receptor beta chains from the same sample are listed, as sequenced in a study of T cells in Graves' hyperthyroidism and ophthalmopathy. Amplified TCR beta CDR3 regions came from RNA transcripts. RT-PCR in the first round (using the HTBI primer set) targeted the TCR CDR3. TCRdb re-analysed the multiplex PCR reads in MiXCR, keeping a single row per CDR3 protein. The profile shows more than 300,000 distinct CDR3 sequences, 14% of them singletons. Input material: blood. The receptors were sampled from a young woman with Graves' ophthalmopathy.

This clonotype was found many times. The chain uses TRBV5-5 and TRBJ1-1; D not resolved. In germline, CDR1 is SGHKS, CDR2 YYEKEE (reference sequence). This CDR3 is built from 12 residues. The V gene lost 0 bases and the J gene lost 7 bases, with 7 bases spanning the gap. The CDR3 DNA sequence: TGTGCCAGCAGCTTGGGGCAGTTTGAAGCTTTCTTT. This encodes CASSLGQFEAFF.

This clonotype was seen a few times. A much larger clone lies one base from this, so it may be a read error. The chain has TRBV5-6 and TRBJ2-7; 8 bases are a match to TRBD1. CDR1 is SGHDT and CDR2 is YYEEEE in the germline V gene. The CDR3 is made up of 14 amino acids. The CDR3: CASTGNGQGYEQHF. CDR3 coding DNA: TGTGCCAGCACCGGTAACGGACAGGGCTACGAGCAGCACTTC.

The sample holds many counts of this clonotype. V gene TRBV30 combines with J gene TRBJ2-7; the D gene is possibly TRBD1 (5 bases). Trimming stripped 2 bases from V and 7 bases from J, with 12 bases between. The CDR3 loop spans 12 amino acids. CDR1 and CDR2 (germline): GTSNPN, SVGIG (reference sequence). The chain's CDR3 is CAWSYRWGEQYF. The CDR3 DNA follows: TGTGCCTGGAGTTACAGGTGGGGTGAGCAGTACTTC.

This clonotype was counted many times. The chain recombines TRBV5-5 with TRBJ2-1, with D perhaps assigned TRBD1 or TRBD2 (5 bases each). The CDR3 extends over 15 amino acids. V was pared by 0 bases and J by 7 bases, with 14 bases between. Germline values: CDR1 SGHKS, CDR2 YYEKEE (reference sequence). The CDR3 sequence is CASSLAGRVGNEQFF. In nucleotides, the CDR3 is TGTGCCAGCAGCTTGGCGGGACGTGTCGGAAATGAGCAGTTCTTC. Based on the CDR3 plus reference TRBV5-5 and TRBJ2-1, the full variable domain is DAGVTQSPTHLIKTRGQQVTLRCSPISGHKSVSWYQQVLGQGPQFIFQYYEKEERGRGNFPDRFSARQFPNYSSELNVNALLLGDSALYLCASSLAGRVGNEQFFGPGTRLTVL.

The chain links TRBV9 to TRBJ1-6; the D gene is possibly TRBD1 (6 bases). The CDR3 is made up of 12 amino acids. In germline, CDR1 is SGDLS, CDR2 YYNGEE. V was clipped by 3 bases and J by 12 bases, with 10 bases between them. CDR3 sequence reads: CASSAGGGPLHF. CDR3 nucleotides: TGTGCCAGCAGCGCGGGGGGCGGACCCCTCCACTTT.

The chain is built from TRBV28 and TRBJ1-5; D possibly corresponds to TRBD1 (5 bases). CDR3 length equals 15 residues. Trimming shortened V by 5 bases and J by 0 bases, and 11 bases separated the two germline ends. Germline assignment: CDR1 MDHEN and CDR2 SYDVKM. In nucleotides, the CDR3 is TGTGCCAGCAGTCGAGGGGCGGATAGCAATCAGCCCCAGCATTTT. Protein product: CASSRGADSNQPQHF.

Turning to this clonotype: Possible read error: a much larger clone is one base away. The chain employs TRBV20-1 and TRBJ2-3, with D unclear. The CDR3 loop spans 10 amino acids. In germline, CDR1 is DFQATT, CDR2 SNEGSKA (reference sequence). The CDR3 nucleotides are TGCGGTGCTAGCACAGATACGCAGTATTTT. Translated: CGASTDTQYF.

This clonotype was recorded many times. The V call is TRBV2, the J call TRBJ2-5; D is uncertain. The CDR3 totals 13 residues. Germline V gives CDR1 SNHLY, CDR2 FYNNEI. V was pared by 7 bases and J by 3 bases, with 12 bases between. CDR3 region: CASMRQTKETQYF. CDR3 in DNA: TGTGCCAGCATGAGGCAGACGAAAGAGACCCAGTACTTC.

This clonotype has at least ten counts. The rearrangement joins TRBV28 to TRBJ1-3; D is ambiguous. The V end was cut by 5 bases, the J end by 2 bases, with 13 bases between. Germline V gene lookup returns CDR1 MDHEN and CDR2 SYDVKM. The CDR3 runs to 15 residues. The DNA of the CDR3 is TGTGCCAGCAGTGTAGGACGGACTGCTGGAAACACCATATATTTT. Encoded protein: CASSVGRTAGNTIYF.

CDR3 sequence: CATRSTSGEDTQYF. CDR3 nucleotides: TGTGCCACCAGGTCGACTAGCGGGGAAGATACGCAGTATTTT. The chain combines TRBV15 with TRBJ2-3; TRBD2 matches at 11 bases. The CDR3 sequence is 14 residues long. CDR1 is LNHNV and CDR2 is YYDKDF in the germline V gene (reference sequence). Germline trimming cut 6 bases from V and 5 bases from J; bases unmatched to any gene: 4.

Regarding this clonotype: This sequence may be a read error, since a much larger clone differs from it by one base. The chain carries TRBV5-5 and TRBJ1-2; D is undetermined. V was pared by 5 bases and J by 0 bases, with 8 bases between. Germline assignment: CDR1 SGHKS and CDR2 YYEKEE (reference sequence). The CDR3 contains 13 residues. The DNA for the CDR3 is TGTGCCAGCAGAAGGGATCCTAACTATGGCTACACCTTC. Amino acid sequence: CASRRDPNYGYTF.

This clonotype was observed a few times. This chain connects TRBV27 to TRBJ2-3; TRBD1 matches at 9 bases. CDR3 size: 14 residues. Germline lookup yields CDR1 MNHEY and CDR2 SMNVEV (reference sequence). Trimming cost V 7 bases and J 4 bases; bases outside gene matches: 6. In DNA, the CDR3 is TGTGCCAGCAAGTACGGACAGGGGTCAGATACGCAGTATTTT. As protein: CASKYGQGSDTQYF.

This chain links TRBV19 with TRBJ2-1; 7 nucleotides align to TRBD1. CDR3 length: 12 amino acids. Germline trimming cut 7 bases from V and 9 bases from J; bases unmatched to any gene: 6. The germline CDR1 and CDR2 sequences are LNHDA and SQIVND (reference sequence). The CDR3 DNA follows: TGTGCCAGTATTAAAGGGGGCGGTGAGCAGTTCTTC. Translated, it gives CASIKGGGEQFF.

This clonotype was found a few times. This chain links TRBV27 with TRBJ1-3; the D is unclear. Trimming shortened V by 2 bases and J by 3 bases, and 17 bases separated the two germline ends. The CDR3 contains 17 residues. Germline V gene lookup returns CDR1 MNHEY and CDR2 SMNVEV (reference sequence). The CDR3 protein is CASSLLPGGLFGNTIYF. CDR3 bases: TGTGCCAGCAGTTTACTCCCGGGAGGGCTTTTTGGAAACACCATATATTTT.

Only a few counts were recorded for this clonotype. The CDR3 nucleotides read TGTGCCAGCAGCTTAGACGCCCTTAACACTGAAGCTTTCTTT. Its protein is CASSLDALNTEAFF. The chain couples TRBV7-3 to TRBJ1-1; D gene uncertain. Trimming stripped 2 bases from V and 2 bases from J, with 9 bases between. Germline V gives CDR1 SGHTA, CDR2 FQGTGA. This CDR3 spans 14 amino acids.

The rearrangement joins TRBV7-9 to TRBJ1-4; the D is unclear. CDR1 and CDR2 (germline): SEHNR, FQNEAQ (reference sequence). Trimming took off 5 bases at V and 0 bases at J, with 16 bases between the two ends. This CDR3 region has 17 residues. Here the CDR3 DNA reads TGTGCCAGCAGCCGCCGAGGCGCCGATGCAACTAATGAAAAACTGTTTTTT. It specifies CASSRRGADATNEKLFF.

As regards this clonotype: A read error may be the cause here, since a much bigger clone is one base away. CDR3 protein: CTSSEDTEAFF. The CDR3 DNA is TGTACCAGCAGCGAGGACACTGAAGCTTTCTTT. The rearrangement joins TRBV2 to TRBJ1-1; no firm D call. The CDR3 consists of 11 residues. In germline, CDR1 is SNHLY, CDR2 FYNNEI.

Only a few counts were recorded for this clonotype. The chain carries TRBV19 and TRBJ2-7; D might be TRBD2 (6 bases). V shed 0 bases and J shed 3 bases, with 12 bases lying between them. The CDR3 runs 15 residues. Germline V gene data show CDR1 as LNHDA and CDR2 as SQIVND (reference sequence). This CDR3 is CASSIDAGGGYEQYF. For the CDR3, the DNA is TGTGCCAGTAGTATAGATGCCGGGGGAGGCTACGAGCAGTACTTC.

There are many counts of this clonotype. The gene calls are TRBV30 and TRBJ2-5, with D perhaps being TRBD1 or TRBD2 (5 bases each). The CDR3 is made up of 11 amino acids. Per germline, CDR1 GTSNPN and CDR2 SVGIG (reference sequence). V lost 5 bases and J 7 bases, leaving 11 bases between the germline ends. DNA of the CDR3: TGTGCCTGGGATAATGGGGGGACCCAGTACTTC. Protein sequence: CAWDNGGTQYF. Complete variable domain (other parts from reference TRBV30 and TRBJ2-5): SQTIHQWPATLVQPVGSPLSLECTVEGTSNPNLYWYRQAAGRGLQLLFYSVGIGQISSEVPQNLSASRPQDRQFILSSKKLLLSDSGFYLCAWDNGGTQYFGPGTRLLVL.

In its sample, this clonotype was seen many times. This rearrangement joins TRBV20-1 to TRBJ2-1, with 12 bases matching TRBD2. Per the germline V gene, CDR1 is DFQATT and CDR2 is SNEGSKA (reference sequence). J was trimmed by 6 bases and V by 6 bases; bases with no gene match: 15. The CDR3 contains 17 residues. CDR3 residues: CSASTHSSGGGVNEQFF. The CDR3 coding sequence is TGCAGTGCCTCAACCCACTCTAGCGGGGGGGGCGTCAATGAGCAGTTCTTC.

The chain couples TRBV4-1 to TRBJ2-7, with 8 bases fitting TRBD2. The CDR3 spans 17 residues. Germline CDR1 MGHRA, CDR2 YSYEKL. J was trimmed by 1 base and V by 4 bases; bases with no gene match: 12. In DNA, the CDR3 is TGCGCCAGCAGCCTAATCGGGGGGGGGACACCTTCCTACGAGCAGTACTTC. Amino acids: CASSLIGGGTPSYEQYF.

This clonotype has ten or more counts. The chain uses TRBV20-1 and TRBJ2-7, with 9 positions matching TRBD1. Germline CDR1 is DFQATT and CDR2 is SNEGSKA (reference sequence). The V segment lost 1 base and the J segment 6 bases; nucleotides outside the gene matches: 4. This CDR3 is built from 13 residues. The CDR3 sequence: CSARGDRAGEQYF. The CDR3 nucleotides are TGCAGTGCTAGAGGGGACAGGGCAGGCGAGCAGTACTTC.

This clonotype was seen more than once but under ten times. The chain recombines TRBV20-1 with TRBJ1-5; possible D gene TRBD1, 5 bases. Germline V gene lookup returns CDR1 DFQATT and CDR2 SNEGSKA (reference sequence). The CDR3 has 14 amino acids. V was clipped by 5 bases and J by 6 bases, with 17 bases between them. This CDR3 is CSAQTMGVGQPQHF. The CDR3 nucleotides are TGCAGTGCTCAGACGATGGGGGTAGGTCAGCCCCAGCATTTT.

This clonotype was seen at least ten times. This chain uses TRBV30 with TRBJ1-4; 7 bases match TRBD1. This CDR3 spans 15 amino acids. The junction had 9 bases not matched to a gene; V was cut back by 3 bases and J by 5 bases. CDR1 is GTSNPN and CDR2 is SVGIG in the germline V gene (reference sequence). The CDR3 DNA is TGTGCCTGGAGCTTGGGACAGACCGCGAATGAAAAACTGTTTTTT. Translating gives CAWSLGQTANEKLFF.